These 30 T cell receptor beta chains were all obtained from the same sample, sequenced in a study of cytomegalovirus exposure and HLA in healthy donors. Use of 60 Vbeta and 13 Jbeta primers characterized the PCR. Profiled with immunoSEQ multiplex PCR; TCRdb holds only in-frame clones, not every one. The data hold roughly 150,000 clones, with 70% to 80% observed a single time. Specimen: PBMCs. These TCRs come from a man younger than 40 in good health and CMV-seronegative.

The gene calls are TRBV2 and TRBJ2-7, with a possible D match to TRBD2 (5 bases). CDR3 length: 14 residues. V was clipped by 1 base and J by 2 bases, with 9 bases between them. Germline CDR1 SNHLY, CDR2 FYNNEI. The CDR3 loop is CASSEGYGAYEQYF. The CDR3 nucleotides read TGTGCCAGCAGTGAAGGGTACGGGGCCTACGAGCAGTACTTC.

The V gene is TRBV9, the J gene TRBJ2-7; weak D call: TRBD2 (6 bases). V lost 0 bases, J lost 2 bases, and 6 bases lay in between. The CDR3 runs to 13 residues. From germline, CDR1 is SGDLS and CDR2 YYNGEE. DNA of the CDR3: TGTGCCAGCAGCGTAGGCGGGACCTACGAGCAGTACTTC. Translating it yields CASSVGGTYEQYF.

The CDR3 DNA follows: TGTGCCAGCAGCCCCGGACTAGCGGGAGTTCAGTACTTC. Protein: CASSPGLAGVQYF. This chain connects TRBV5-6 to TRBJ2-5; TRBD2 aligns across 13 bases. CDR1 and CDR2 (germline): SGHDT, YYEEEE. The length of the CDR3 is 13 residues. V dropped 4 bases and J dropped 11; count of bases not matched to a gene: 5.

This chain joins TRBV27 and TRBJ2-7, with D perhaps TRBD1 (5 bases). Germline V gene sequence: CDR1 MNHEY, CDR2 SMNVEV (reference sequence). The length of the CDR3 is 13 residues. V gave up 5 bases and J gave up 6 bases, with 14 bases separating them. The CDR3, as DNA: TGTGCCAGCAGTGAGGCAGGGTTCGCCGAGCAGTACTTC. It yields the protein CASSEAGFAEQYF.

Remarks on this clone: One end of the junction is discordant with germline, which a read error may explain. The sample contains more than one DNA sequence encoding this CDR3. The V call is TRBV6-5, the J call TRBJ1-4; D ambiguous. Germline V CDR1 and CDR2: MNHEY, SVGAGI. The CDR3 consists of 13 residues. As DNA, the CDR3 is TGTGCCAGCAGTTTTGAGCGACGAGGGAAACTATTTTTT. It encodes CASSFERRGKLFF.

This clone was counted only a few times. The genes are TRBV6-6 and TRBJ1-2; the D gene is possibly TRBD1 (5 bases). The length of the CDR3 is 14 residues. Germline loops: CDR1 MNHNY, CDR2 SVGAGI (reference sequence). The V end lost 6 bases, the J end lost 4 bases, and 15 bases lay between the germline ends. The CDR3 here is CASRGPGGAYGYTF. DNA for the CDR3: TGTGCCAGCAGGGGCCCCGGGGGAGCCTATGGCTACACCTTC.

The CDR3 protein is CASSSSGVSGTEAFF. CDR3 DNA: TGCGCCAGCAGCTCATCAGGGGTTTCGGGGACTGAAGCTTTCTTT. The gene calls are TRBV5-1 and TRBJ1-1, with D tentatively TRBD1 (6 bases). The CDR3 is 15 residues long. The germline V gene encodes CDR1 SGHRS and CDR2 YFSETQ. V lost 3 bases to trimming and J lost 5 bases, with 17 bases between them.

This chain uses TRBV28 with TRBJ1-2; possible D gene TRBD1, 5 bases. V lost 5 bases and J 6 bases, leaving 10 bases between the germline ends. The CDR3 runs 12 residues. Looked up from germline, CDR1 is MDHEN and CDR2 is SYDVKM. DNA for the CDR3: TGTGCCAGCAGTCCCAGGGTAGATGGCTACACCTTC. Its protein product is CASSPRVDGYTF.

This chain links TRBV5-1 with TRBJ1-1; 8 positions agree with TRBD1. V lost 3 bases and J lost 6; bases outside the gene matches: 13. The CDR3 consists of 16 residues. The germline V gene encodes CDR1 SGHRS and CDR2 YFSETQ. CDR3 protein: CASSWTVTGQGAEAFF. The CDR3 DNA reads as TGCGCCAGCAGCTGGACCGTGACAGGACAGGGCGCTGAAGCTTTCTTT.

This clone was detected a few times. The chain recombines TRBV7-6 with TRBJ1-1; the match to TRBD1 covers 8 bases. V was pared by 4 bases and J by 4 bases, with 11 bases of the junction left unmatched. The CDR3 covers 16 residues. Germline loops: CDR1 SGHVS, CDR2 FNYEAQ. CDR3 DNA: TGTGCCAGCAGCTCACCAGGACAGGGTATGGTCACTGAAGCTTTCTTT. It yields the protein CASSSPGQGMVTEAFF. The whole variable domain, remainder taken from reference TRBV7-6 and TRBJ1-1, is GAGVSQSPRYKVTKRGQDVALRCDPISGHVSLYWYRQALGQGPEFLTYFNYEAQQDKSGLPNDRFSAERPEGSISTLTIQRTEQRDSAMYRCASSSPGQGMVTEAFFGQGTRLTVV.

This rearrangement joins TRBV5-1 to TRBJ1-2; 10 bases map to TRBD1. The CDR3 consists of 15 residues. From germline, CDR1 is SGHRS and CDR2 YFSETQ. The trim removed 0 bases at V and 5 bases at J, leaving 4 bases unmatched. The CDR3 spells CASSLDPGQGYGYTF. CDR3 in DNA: TGCGCCAGCAGCTTGGACCCGGGACAGGGGTATGGCTACACCTTC.

CDR3 sequence reads: CASSPQGLLNEKLFF. Here the CDR3 DNA reads TGTGCCAGCTCACCCCAGGGACTCCTTAATGAAAAACTGTTTTTT. The chain recombines TRBV18 with TRBJ1-4, with a weak D call TRBD1 (5 bases). Germline V gene lookup returns CDR1 KGHSH and CDR2 LQKENI. This CDR3 comprises 15 residues. V lost 3 bases, J lost 4 bases, and 12 bases lay in between.

This CDR3 is CASSLAGASGDYEQYF. The DNA for the CDR3 is TGTGCCAGCAGCTTGGCCGGGGCTAGCGGGGACTACGAGCAGTACTTC. This sequence joins TRBV5-4 and TRBJ2-5, with 9 bases that match TRBD2. The end of the DNA is better explained by TRBJ2-7, so the J call may be wrong. This CDR3 comprises 16 residues. The germline V gene has CDR1 SGHNT and CDR2 YYREEE (reference sequence).

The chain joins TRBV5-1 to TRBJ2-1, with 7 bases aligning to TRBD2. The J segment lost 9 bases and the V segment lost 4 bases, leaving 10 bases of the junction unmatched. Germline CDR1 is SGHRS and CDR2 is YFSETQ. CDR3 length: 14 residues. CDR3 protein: CASSTGPGGSEQFF. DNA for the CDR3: TGCGCCAGCAGCACCGGACCTGGCGGGAGTGAGCAGTTCTTC. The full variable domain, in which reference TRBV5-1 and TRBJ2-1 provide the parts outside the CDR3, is KAGVTQTPRYLIKTRGQQVTLSCSPISGHRSVSWYQQTPGQGLQFLFEYFSETQRNKGNFPGRFSGRQFSNSRSEMNVSTLELGDSALYLCASSTGPGGSEQFFGPGTRLTVL.

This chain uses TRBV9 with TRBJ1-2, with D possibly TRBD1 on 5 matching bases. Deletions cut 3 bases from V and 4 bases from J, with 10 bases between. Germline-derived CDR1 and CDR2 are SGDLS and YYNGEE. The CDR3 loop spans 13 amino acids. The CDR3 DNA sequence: TGTGCCAGCAGCGGAATCGGGGGCTATGGCTACACCTTC. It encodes CASSGIGGYGYTF.

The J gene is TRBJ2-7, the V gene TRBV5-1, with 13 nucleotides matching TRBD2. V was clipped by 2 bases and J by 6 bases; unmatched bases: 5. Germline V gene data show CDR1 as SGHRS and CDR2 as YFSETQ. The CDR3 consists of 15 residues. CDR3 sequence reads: CASSLGLAGVGEQYF. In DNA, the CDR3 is TGCGCCAGCAGCTTAGGACTAGCGGGAGTTGGCGAGCAGTACTTC.

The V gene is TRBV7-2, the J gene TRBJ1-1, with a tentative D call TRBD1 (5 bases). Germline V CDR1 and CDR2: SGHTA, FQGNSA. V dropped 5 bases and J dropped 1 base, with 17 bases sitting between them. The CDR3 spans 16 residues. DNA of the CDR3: TGTGCCAGCAGCGACCCCGGGGGGGGTCGGAACACTGAAGCTTTCTTT. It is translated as CASSDPGGGRNTEAFF.

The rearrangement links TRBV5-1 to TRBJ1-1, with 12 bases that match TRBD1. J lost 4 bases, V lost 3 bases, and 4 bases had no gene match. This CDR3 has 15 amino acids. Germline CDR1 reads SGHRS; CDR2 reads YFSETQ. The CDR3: CASSSGTGGFTEAFF. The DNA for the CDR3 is TGCGCCAGCAGCTCCGGGACAGGGGGCTTCACTGAAGCTTTCTTT.

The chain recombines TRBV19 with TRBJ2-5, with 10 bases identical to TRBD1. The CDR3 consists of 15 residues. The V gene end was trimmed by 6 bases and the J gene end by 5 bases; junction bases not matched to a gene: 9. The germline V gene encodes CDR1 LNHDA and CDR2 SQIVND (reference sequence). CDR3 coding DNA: TGTGCCAGTAGAACAGTAGGGACAGGGGATGAGACCCAGTACTTC. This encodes CASRTVGTGDETQYF.

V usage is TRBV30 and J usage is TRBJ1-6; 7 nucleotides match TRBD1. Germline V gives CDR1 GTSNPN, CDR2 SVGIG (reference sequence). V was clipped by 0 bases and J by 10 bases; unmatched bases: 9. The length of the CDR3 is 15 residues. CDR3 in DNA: TGTGCCTGGAGTGTACTAGGGACAGCTAACTCACCCCTCCACTTT. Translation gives CAWSVLGTANSPLHF.

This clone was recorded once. CDR3 bases: TGCAGTTCCTCCACTGAAGCTTTCTTT. This codes for CSSSTEAFF. The chain employs TRBV20-1 and TRBJ1-1, with D uncertain. The CDR3 has 9 residues. Deletions cut 8 bases from V and 4 bases from J, with 5 bases between. Germline V gene lookup returns CDR1 DFQATT and CDR2 SNEGSKA (reference sequence).

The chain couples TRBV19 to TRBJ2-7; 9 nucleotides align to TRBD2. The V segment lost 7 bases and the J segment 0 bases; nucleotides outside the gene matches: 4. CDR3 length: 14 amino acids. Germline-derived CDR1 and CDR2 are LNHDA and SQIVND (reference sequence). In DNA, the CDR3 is TGTGCCAGTACCTCTAGCGGGGTCTCCTACGAGCAGTACTTC. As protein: CASTSSGVSYEQYF.

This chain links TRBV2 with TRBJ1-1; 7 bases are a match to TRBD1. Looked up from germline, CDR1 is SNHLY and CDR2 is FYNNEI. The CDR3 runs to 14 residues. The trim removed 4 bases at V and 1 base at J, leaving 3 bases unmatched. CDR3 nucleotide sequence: TGTGCCAGCAGTGCCCGGACAGGGAACACTGAAGCTTTCTTT. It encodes CASSARTGNTEAFF.

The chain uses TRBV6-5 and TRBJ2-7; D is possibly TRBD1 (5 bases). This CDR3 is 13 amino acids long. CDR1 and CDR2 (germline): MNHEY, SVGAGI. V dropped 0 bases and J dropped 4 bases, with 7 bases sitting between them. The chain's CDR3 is CASSYSKGYEQYF. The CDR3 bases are TGTGCCAGCAGTTACTCGAAGGGGTACGAGCAGTACTTC.

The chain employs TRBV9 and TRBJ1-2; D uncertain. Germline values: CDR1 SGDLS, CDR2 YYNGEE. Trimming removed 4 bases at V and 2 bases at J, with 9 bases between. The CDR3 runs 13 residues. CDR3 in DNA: TGTGCCAGCAGCCTCCGGGTGAACTATGGCTACACCTTC. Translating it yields CASSLRVNYGYTF.

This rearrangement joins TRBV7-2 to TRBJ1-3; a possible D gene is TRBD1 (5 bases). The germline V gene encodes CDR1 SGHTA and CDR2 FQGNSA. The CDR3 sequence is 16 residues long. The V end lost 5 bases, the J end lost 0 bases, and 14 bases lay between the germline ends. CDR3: CASSLWGGDSGNTIYF. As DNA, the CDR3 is TGTGCCAGCAGCCTCTGGGGAGGGGACTCTGGAAACACCATATATTTT.

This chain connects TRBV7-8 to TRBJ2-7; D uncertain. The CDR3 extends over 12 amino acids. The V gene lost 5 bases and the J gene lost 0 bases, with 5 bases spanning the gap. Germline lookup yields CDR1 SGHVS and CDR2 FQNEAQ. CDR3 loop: CASSRYSYEQYF. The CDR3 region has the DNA TGTGCCAGCAGCCGCTACTCCTACGAGCAGTACTTC.

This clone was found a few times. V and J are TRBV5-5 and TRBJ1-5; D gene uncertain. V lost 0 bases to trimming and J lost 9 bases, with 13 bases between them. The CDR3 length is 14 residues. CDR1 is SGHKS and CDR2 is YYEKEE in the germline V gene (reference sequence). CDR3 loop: CASSLDGVEGPQHF. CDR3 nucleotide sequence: TGTGCCAGCAGCTTGGACGGTGTTGAGGGGCCCCAGCATTTT.

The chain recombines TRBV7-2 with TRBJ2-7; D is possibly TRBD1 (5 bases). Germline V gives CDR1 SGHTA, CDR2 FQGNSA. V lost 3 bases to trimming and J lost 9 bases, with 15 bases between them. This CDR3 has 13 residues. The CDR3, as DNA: TGTGCCAGCAGCTTCACCTCAGGGTCCGGGCAGTACTTC. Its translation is CASSFTSGSGQYF.

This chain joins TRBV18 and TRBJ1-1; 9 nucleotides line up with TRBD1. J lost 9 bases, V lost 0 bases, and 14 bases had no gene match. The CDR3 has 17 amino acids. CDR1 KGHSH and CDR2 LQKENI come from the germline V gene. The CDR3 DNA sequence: TGTGCCAGCTCACCACCTCCATCCGGGACAGGGTTTAGGAAAGCTTTCTTT. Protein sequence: CASSPPPSGTGFRKAFF. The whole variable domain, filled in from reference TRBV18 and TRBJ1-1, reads NAGVMQNPRHLVRRRGQEARLRCSPMKGHSHVYWYRQLPEEGLKFMVYLQKENIIDESGMPKERFSAEFPKEGPSILRIQQVVRGDSAAYFCASSPPPSGTGFRKAFFGQGTRLTVV.